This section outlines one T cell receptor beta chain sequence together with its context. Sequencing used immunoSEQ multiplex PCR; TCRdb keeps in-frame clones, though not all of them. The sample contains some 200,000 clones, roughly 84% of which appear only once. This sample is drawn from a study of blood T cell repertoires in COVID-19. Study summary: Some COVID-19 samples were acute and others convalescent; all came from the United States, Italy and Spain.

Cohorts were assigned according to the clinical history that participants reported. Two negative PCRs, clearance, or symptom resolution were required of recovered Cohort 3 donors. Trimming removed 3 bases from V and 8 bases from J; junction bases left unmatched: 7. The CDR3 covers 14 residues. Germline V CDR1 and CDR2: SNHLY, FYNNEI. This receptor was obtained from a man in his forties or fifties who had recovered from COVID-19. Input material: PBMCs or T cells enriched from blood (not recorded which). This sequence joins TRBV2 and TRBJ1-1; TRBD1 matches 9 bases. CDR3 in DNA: TGTGCCAGCAGTGACCGGGACAGGGCTAAAGAAGCTTTCTTT. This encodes CASSDRDRAKEAFF.